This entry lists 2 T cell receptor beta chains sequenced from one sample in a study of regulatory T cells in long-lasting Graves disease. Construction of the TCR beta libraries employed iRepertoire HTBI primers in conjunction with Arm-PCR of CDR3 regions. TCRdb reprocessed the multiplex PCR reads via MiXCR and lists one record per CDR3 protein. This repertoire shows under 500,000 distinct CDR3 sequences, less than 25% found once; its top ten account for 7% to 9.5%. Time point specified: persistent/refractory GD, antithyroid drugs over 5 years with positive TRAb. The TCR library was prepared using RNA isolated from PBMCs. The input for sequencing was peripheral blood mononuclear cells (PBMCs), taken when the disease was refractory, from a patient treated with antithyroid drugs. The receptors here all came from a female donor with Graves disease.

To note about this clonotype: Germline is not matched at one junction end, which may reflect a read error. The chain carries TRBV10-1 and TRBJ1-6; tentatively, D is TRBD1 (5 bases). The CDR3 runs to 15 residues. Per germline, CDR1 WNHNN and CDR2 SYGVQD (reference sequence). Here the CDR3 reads CAGSESIRDTSPLHF. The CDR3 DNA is TGCGCCGGCAGTGAGTCGATCAGGGATACTTCACCCCTCCACTTT.

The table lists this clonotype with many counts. CDR3 coding DNA: TGTGCCACCAGTGAACTCGACAAGCAATATACAACTAATGAAAAACTGTTTTTT. It yields the protein CATSELDKQYTTNEKLFF. The J gene is TRBJ1-4, the V gene TRBV24-1; D unresolved. CDR3 length: 18 residues. Trimming cost V 4 bases and J 0 bases, with 17 bases left between them. CDR1 and CDR2 (germline): KGHDR, SFDVKD.